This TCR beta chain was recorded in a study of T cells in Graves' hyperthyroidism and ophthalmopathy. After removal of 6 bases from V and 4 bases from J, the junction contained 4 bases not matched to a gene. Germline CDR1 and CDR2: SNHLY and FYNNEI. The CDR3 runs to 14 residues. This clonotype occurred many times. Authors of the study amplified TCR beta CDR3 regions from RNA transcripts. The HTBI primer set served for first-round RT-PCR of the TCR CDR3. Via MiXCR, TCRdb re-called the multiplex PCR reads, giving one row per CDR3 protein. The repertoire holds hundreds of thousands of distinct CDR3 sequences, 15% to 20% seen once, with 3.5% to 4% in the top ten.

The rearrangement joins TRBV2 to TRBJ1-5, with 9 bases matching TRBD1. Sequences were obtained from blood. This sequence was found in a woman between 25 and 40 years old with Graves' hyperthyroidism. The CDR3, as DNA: TGTGCCAGCAGCTCTGACAGGGGGAATCAGCCCCAGCATTTT. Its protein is CASSSDRGNQPQHF.